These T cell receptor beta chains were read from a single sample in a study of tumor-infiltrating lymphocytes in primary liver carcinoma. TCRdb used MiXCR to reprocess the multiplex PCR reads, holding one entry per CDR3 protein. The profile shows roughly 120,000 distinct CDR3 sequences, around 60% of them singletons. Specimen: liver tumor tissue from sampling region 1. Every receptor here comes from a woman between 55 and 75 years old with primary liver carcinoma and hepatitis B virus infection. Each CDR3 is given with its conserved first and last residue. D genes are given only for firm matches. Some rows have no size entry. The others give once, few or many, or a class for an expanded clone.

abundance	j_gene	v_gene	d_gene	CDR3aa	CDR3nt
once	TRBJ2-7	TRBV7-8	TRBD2	CASSSGGERLEQYF	TGTGCCAGCAGCTCGGGGGGAGAGCGCCTCGAGCAGTACTTC
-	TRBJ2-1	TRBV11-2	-	CASGFSPHLRDIEQFF	TGTGCCAGCGGCTTTTCCCCCCATTTAAGAGACATTGAGCAGTTCTTC
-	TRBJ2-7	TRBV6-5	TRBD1	CASSRQGTSYKQYF	TGTGCCAGTAGCAGACAGGGGACAAGCTACAAGCAGTACTTC
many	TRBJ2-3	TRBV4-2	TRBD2	CASSQFGGRVDTQYF	TGTGCCAGCAGCCAATTTGGCGGGAGGGTAGATACGCAGTATTTT
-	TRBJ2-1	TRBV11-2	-	CASSSGTVDYNDQFF	TGTGCCAGCAGCTCCGGGACGGTGGACTACAATGATCAGTTCTTC
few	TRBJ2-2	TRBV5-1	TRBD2	CASSLRIAGTGELFF	TGCGCCAGCAGCCTCCGGATAGCGGGTACCGGGGAGCTGTTTTTT
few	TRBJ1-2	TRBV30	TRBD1	CAWRDREYGYTF	TGTGCCTGGAGGGACAGGGAATATGGCTACACCTTC
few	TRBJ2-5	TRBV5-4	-	CASSVPGGGRETQYF	TGTGCCAGCAGCGTGCCAGGGGGGGGCCGGGAGACCCAGTACTTC
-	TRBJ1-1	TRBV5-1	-	CASSFTGANTEAFF	TGCGCCAGCAGCTTCACGGGGGCGAACACTGAAGCTTTCTTT
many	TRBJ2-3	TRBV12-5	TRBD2	CASGSGLAPSTDTQYF	TGTGCTAGTGGTAGTGGACTAGCTCCCAGCACAGATACGCAGTATTTT
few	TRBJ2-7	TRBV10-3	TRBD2	CAIRGLAGGYEQYF	TGTGCCATCAGGGGACTAGCGGGAGGCTACGAGCAGTACTTC
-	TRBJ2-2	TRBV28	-	CASSSPIIGELFF	TGTGCCAGCAGTTCCCCGATAATCGGGGAGCTGTTTTTT
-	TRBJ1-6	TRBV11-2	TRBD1	CVSSTGQHYNSPLHF	TGTGTCAGCAGCACGGGACAGCACTATAATTCACCCCTCCACTTT
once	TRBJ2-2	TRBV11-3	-	CASSFESNTGELLF	TGTGCCAGCAGCTTCGAGAGTAACACCGGGGAACTGCTTTTT
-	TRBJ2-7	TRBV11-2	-	CASSLEWWRVYEQCF	TGTGCCAGCAGCTTAGAGTGGTGGCGGGTCTACGAGCAGTGCTTC
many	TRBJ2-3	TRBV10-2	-	CASSEGFGTDTQYF	TGCGCCAGCAGTGAGGGTTTCGGCACAGATACGCAGTATTTT
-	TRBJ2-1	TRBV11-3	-	CAGSPIAVLSYNEQFF	TGTGCCGGCAGCCCGATAGCGGTCCTTTCCTACAATGAGCAGTTCTTC
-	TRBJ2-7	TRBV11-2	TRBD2	CASRKPGLAELNEQYF	TGTGCCAGCAGGAAACCAGGACTAGCGGAGCTCAACGAGCAGTACTTC
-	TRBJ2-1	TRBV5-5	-	CASSLVPPASYNEQFF	TGTGCCAGCAGCTTGGTGCCCCCGGCTTCCTACAATGAGCAGTTCTTC
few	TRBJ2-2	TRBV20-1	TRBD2	CSAIAGVGTGELFF	TGCAGTGCTATAGCGGGAGTAGGTACCGGGGAGCTGTTTTTT
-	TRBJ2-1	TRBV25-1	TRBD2	CASTVSSGIYEQFF	TGTGCCAGCACCGTCTCTAGCGGGATCTATGAGCAGTTCTTC
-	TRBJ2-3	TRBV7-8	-	CASSLSPLNTQYF	TGTGCCAGCAGCCTCAGCCCCCTAAATACGCAGTATTTT
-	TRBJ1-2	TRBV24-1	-	CATSSQRGNYGYTF	TGTGCCACCAGTTCCCAGAGAGGAAACTATGGCTACACCTTC
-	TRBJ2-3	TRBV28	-	CASRLVGRVGTDTQYF	TGTGCCAGCAGATTAGTCGGGCGGGTGGGCACAGATACGCAGTATTTT
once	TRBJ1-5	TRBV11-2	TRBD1	CASSFTGDGHPQHF	TGTGCAAGCAGCTTCACAGGGGATGGTCATCCCCAGCATTTT
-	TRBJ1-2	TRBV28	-	CASRLVGRNYGYTF	TGTGCCAGCAGATTAGTAGGCCGAAACTATGGCTACACCTTC
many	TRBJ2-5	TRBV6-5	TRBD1	CASSSSGTGTETQYF	TGTGCCAGCAGTTCCTCCGGGACAGGGACTGAGACCCAGTACTTC
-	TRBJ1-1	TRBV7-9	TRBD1	CASSHRDRGKENTEAFF	TGTGCCAGCAGTCACCGGGACAGGGGAAAGGAGAACACTGAAGCTTTCTTT
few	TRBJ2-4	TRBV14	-	CASSHTEFQGLAKNIQYF	TGTGCCAGCAGCCACACAGAATTCCAGGGGTTAGCCAAAAACATTCAGTACTTC
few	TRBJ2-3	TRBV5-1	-	CASSLGRGTSVPSTDTQYF	TGCGCCAGCAGCTTGGGAAGGGGCACGTCGGTCCCTAGCACAGATACGCAGTATTTT
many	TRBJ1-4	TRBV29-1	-	CSVGAGPGRTNEKLFF	TGCAGCGTTGGTGCAGGGCCGGGGAGGACTAATGAAAAACTGTTTTTT
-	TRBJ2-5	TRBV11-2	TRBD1	CASMTGATHETQYF	TGTGCCAGCATGACAGGGGCCACACATGAGACCCAGTACTTC
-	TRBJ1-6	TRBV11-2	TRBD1	CAGSFETGGNSPLHF	TGTGCCGGCAGCTTTGAGACAGGGGGTAATTCACCCCTCCACTTT
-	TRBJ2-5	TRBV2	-	CASIPAPRPGETQYF	TGTGCCAGCATCCCCGCTCCACGCCCAGGGGAGACCCAGTACTTC
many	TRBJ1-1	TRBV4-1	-	CASSQGFGGTEAFF	TGCGCCAGCAGCCAAGGATTCGGAGGGACTGAAGCTTTCTTT
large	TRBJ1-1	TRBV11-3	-	CASSQDGLNTEAFF	TGTGCCAGCAGCCAGGACGGCTTGAACACTGAAGCTTTCTTT
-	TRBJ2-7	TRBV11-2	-	CGSSLEGKFYEQYF	TGTGGTAGCAGCTTAGAGGGAAAATTTTACGAGCAGTACTTC
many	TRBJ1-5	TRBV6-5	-	CASRRRGGHQPQHF	TGTGCCAGCAGGCGGCGGGGGGGGCATCAGCCCCAGCATTTT